This TCR beta chain was sequenced for a study of brain T cells in children with intractable seizures. Study findings and constraints: Viral specificity was inferred only from CDR3 similarity; HCMV serostatus was unknown.

The trim removed 4 bases at V and 3 bases at J, leaving 6 bases unmatched. The CDR3 runs 15 residues. In germline, CDR1 is SGHNT, CDR2 YYREEE (reference sequence). Profiled with immunoSEQ multiplex PCR; TCRdb holds only in-frame clones, not every one. The sample consists of tens of thousands of clones, roughly 95% of them appearing once. Remarks on this clone: Its specificity is unknown.

This sample comprised peripheral blood, obtained at surgery. This clonotype was obtained from a boy less than two years old with focal cortical dysplasia and intractable seizures. The chain links TRBV5-4 to TRBJ2-4, with TRBD1 matching 8 bases. The chain's CDR3 is CASSGQGRSKNIQYF. CDR3 sequence (DNA): TGTGCCAGCAGCGGACAGGGAAGGAGCAAAAACATTCAGTACTTC.